Below, 9 T cell receptor beta chains from the same sample are listed, as sequenced in a study of early T cells in non-severe SARS-CoV-2 infection. MiXCR, applied by TCRdb to the 5' RACE reads, yields one record per CDR3 protein. The table includes tens of thousands of distinct CDR3 sequences, approximately 6% detected once. Sequencing was performed on whole blood. Receptors originate from an adult who was a healthcare worker with PCR-confirmed SARS-CoV-2 infection or an uninfected control (not recorded which).

This sequence joins TRBV28 and TRBJ2-6, with D perhaps matching TRBD1 (6 bases). Trimming cost V 3 bases and J 1 base, with 10 bases left between them. The CDR3 is made up of 16 amino acids. Germline V lookup: CDR1 MDHEN, CDR2 SYDVKM. The CDR3, as DNA: TGTGCCAGCAGTTTGGGGGCGATTTCTGGGGCCAACGTCCTGACTTTC. Its translation: CASSLGAISGANVLTF.

This clonotype was counted many times. This chain uses TRBV7-3 with TRBJ2-3, with TRBD2 matching over 10 bases. The CDR3 is made up of 20 amino acids. J was trimmed by 2 bases and V by 0 bases; bases with no gene match: 14. Per germline, CDR1 SGHTA and CDR2 FQGTGA. In DNA form, the CDR3 reads TGTGCCAGCAGCTTAACGGCCCAGCGGGAGGGACCCTCGGTCACAGATACGCAGTATTTT. Translation: CASSLTAQREGPSVTDTQYF.

This clonotype showed up just a few times. This rearrangement joins TRBV5-4 to TRBJ2-2; possible D gene TRBD2, 6 bases. From germline, CDR1 is SGHNT and CDR2 YYREEE (reference sequence). Trimming took off 2 bases at V and 0 bases at J, with 8 bases between the two ends. The CDR3 is made up of 15 amino acids. DNA for the CDR3: TGTGCCAGCAGCTTCAGCGGGCCGAACACCGGGGAGCTGTTTTTT. Translation: CASSFSGPNTGELFF. The whole variable domain, filled in from reference TRBV5-4 and TRBJ2-2, reads ETGVTQSPTHLIKTRGQQVTLRCSSQSGHNTVSWYQQALGQGPQFIFQYYREEENGRGNFPPRFSGLQFPNYSSELNVNALELDDSALYLCASSFSGPNTGELFFGEGSRLTVL.

At least ten counts were recorded for this clonotype. The genes are TRBV11-3 and TRBJ2-5; perhaps TRBD1 as D (5 bases). The CDR3 has 14 residues. The germline CDR1 and CDR2 sequences are SGHNT and YENEEA. V shed 5 bases and J shed 5 bases, with 15 bases lying between them. The CDR3 region is CASSPSRTTETQYF. The CDR3 region has the DNA TGTGCCAGCAGCCCCTCACGGACAACGGAGACCCAGTACTTC.

The chain uses TRBV29-1 and TRBJ2-1, with D tentatively TRBD2 (5 bases). Between the trimmed V and J ends, which lost 7 bases and 14 bases, there was a span of 15 bases. The CDR3 spans 10 residues. Germline CDR1 and CDR2: SQVTM and ANQGSEA. The CDR3 sequence: CSAKDSREFF. The CDR3 region has the DNA TGCAGCGCGAAGGACTCTAGAGAGTTCTTC.

The chain links TRBV7-2 to TRBJ2-1, with 9 bases lining up with TRBD2. V lost 7 bases and J lost 6; bases outside the gene matches: 10. The CDR3 has 15 residues. CDR1 SGHTA and CDR2 FQGNSA come from the germline V gene. CDR3 DNA: TGTGCCAGCACCGCTACCGGGACTAGCTCCAATGAGCAGTTCTTC. Protein: CASTATGTSSNEQFF.

In its sample, this clonotype was seen many times. V and J are TRBV7-9 and TRBJ2-5, with a possible D match to TRBD1 (5 bases). The CDR3 covers 13 residues. V lost 4 bases to trimming and J lost 2 bases, with 8 bases between them. CDR1 is SEHNR, CDR2 FQNEAQ, per germline (reference sequence). CDR3 nucleotides: TGTGCCAGCAGCTCAGACAGACAAGAGACCCAGTACTTC. It is translated as CASSSDRQETQYF. Full variable domain (remainder filled in from reference TRBV7-9 and TRBJ2-5): DTGVSQNPRHKITKRGQNVTFRCDPISEHNRLYWYRQTLGQGPEFLTYFQNEAQLEKSRLLSDRFSAERPKGSFSTLEIQRTEQGDSAMYLCASSSDRQETQYFGPGTRLLVL.

A few counts support this clonotype. The chain combines TRBV24-1 with TRBJ2-2; perhaps TRBD1 as D (5 bases). CDR1 and CDR2 from the germline V gene are KGHDR and SFDVKD. V lost 6 bases to trimming and J lost 3 bases, with 13 bases between them. This CDR3 spans 15 amino acids. The CDR3 loop is CATSTQGRDTGELFF. CDR3 nucleotides: TGTGCCACCAGTACCCAGGGTAGGGACACCGGGGAGCTGTTTTTT.

The chain has TRBV28 and TRBJ2-1; D ambiguous. The CDR3 extends over 13 amino acids. From germline, CDR1 is MDHEN and CDR2 SYDVKM. V shed 6 bases and J shed 5 bases, with 11 bases lying between them. As DNA, the CDR3 is TGTGCCAGCAGCCTCCTACTTCACAATGAGCAGTTCTTC. This translates into CASSLLLHNEQFF.